This is a list of T cell receptor beta chains from one sample in a study of cytomegalovirus exposure and HLA in healthy donors. Profiled with immunoSEQ multiplex PCR; TCRdb holds only in-frame clones, not every one. The sample includes 130,000 or so clones, just under 90% of them seen just once. Sample: PBMCs. The source is a man in his thirties or forties in good health and CMV-seronegative. The CDR3 runs from the conserved cysteine through the conserved F or W. D genes are given only for firm matches.

TRBJ2-3 TRBD2 TRBV2 14 CATRLATSTDTQYF TGTGCCACCAGACTAGCGACTAGCACAGATACGCAGTATTTT
TRBJ2-7 TRBD2 TRBV2 15 CASSDTSASPYEQYF TGTGCCAGCAGCGACACTAGCGCGAGCCCCTACGAGCAGTACTTC
TRBJ2-7 - TRBV6-5 12 CASSTVGYEQYF TGTGCCAGCAGCACAGTGGGCTACGAGCAGTACTTC
TRBJ2-3 - TRBV7-3 15 CASSHGDPSTDTQYF TGTGCCAGCAGCCACGGGGATCCTAGCACAGATACGCAGTATTTT
TRBJ1-5 - TRBV7-2 13 CASSSPGREPQHF TGTGCCAGCAGCTCGCCGGGAAGGGAGCCCCAGCATTTT
TRBJ1-1 TRBD1 TRBV9 13 CASRDRGNTEAFF TGTGCCAGCAGAGACAGGGGGAACACTGAAGCTTTCTTT
TRBJ1-5 - TRBV18 16 CASSPPGGGANQPQHF TGTGCCAGCTCACCCCCCGGGGGGGGAGCCAATCAGCCCCAGCATTTT
TRBJ1-1 - TRBV19 16 CASEDPQGGMNTEAFF TGTGCCAGCGAAGATCCTCAAGGGGGAATGAACACTGAAGCTTTCTTT
TRBJ2-7 - TRBV4-3 16 CASSQDYNSGIYEQYF TGCGCCAGCAGCCAAGATTATAACAGTGGTATCTACGAGCAGTACTTC
TRBJ1-1 TRBD1 TRBV27 14 CASSLRGLNTEAFF TGTGCCAGCAGTTTAAGGGGGCTGAACACTGAAGCTTTCTTT
TRBJ2-7 TRBD2 TRBV11-2 14 CASSLGGGLYEQYF TGTGCCAGCAGCTTAGGCGGGGGGCTCTACGAGCAGTACTTC
TRBJ2-3 - TRBV5-1 16 CASSQSGRGRTDTQYF TGCGCCAGCAGCCAGAGCGGGCGGGGGCGCACAGATACGCAGTATTTT
TRBJ2-2 TRBD1 TRBV25-1 16 CASSEIQGARTGELFF TGTGCCAGCAGTGAAATCCAGGGGGCGCGGACCGGGGAGCTGTTTTTT
TRBJ1-4 - TRBV19 10 CATGGEKLFF TGTGCCACTGGAGGTGAAAAACTGTTTTTT
TRBJ2-4 TRBD2 TRBV4-2 18 CASSHLSGLAEPKNIQYF TGTGCCAGCAGCCATTTGTCCGGACTAGCGGAACCCAAAAACATTCAGTACTTC
TRBJ1-2 - TRBV19 12 CASSIDRVGYTF TGTGCCAGTAGTATAGACAGGGTCGGCTACACCTTC
TRBJ1-2 TRBD1 TRBV29-1 12 CSADREARGYTF TGCAGCGCGGACAGGGAGGCTCGCGGCTACACCTTC
TRBJ2-3 - TRBV7-2 14 CASSVGTFTDTQYF TGTGCCAGCAGCGTGGGCACATTCACAGATACGCAGTATTTT
TRBJ1-1 - TRBV5-1 14 CASSLNTGPTEAFF TGCGCCAGCAGCTTGAATACAGGGCCTACTGAAGCTTTCTTT
TRBJ2-5 TRBD2 TRBV29-1 14 CSVLLAGGPETQYF TGCAGCGTCCTACTAGCGGGGGGGCCTGAGACCCAGTACTTC